This T cell receptor (beta chain) was captured in a study of T-cell memory formation after mild COVID-19. Findings and caveats of the study: The pre-infection memory compartment contained some responding clones, suggesting cross-reactive memory joined. A second wave of clones peaked on day 37, and their SARS-CoV-2 specificity went unconfirmed.

Germline-derived CDR1 and CDR2 are MGHDK and SYGVNS. This CDR3 contains 11 residues. Between the trimmed V and J ends, which lost 2 bases and 8 bases, there was a span of 6 bases. TCRdb fed the 5' RACE reads into MiXCR, producing one record per CDR3 protein. The profile shows more than 45,000 distinct CDR3 sequences, around 10% of them singletons. Details on this clonotype: What it binds is not known.

This sequence originates from an adult woman who had mild COVID-19 (a few samples of this study predate the infection). Cell type and time point are not known. The chain combines TRBV25-1 with TRBJ1-2; no reliable D call. Specimen: PBMCs or a T cell subset sorted from them (not recorded which). CDR3 region: CASSEDGGYTF. In DNA, the CDR3 is TGTGCCAGCAGTGAAGATGGGGGCTACACCTTC.